This is a list of T cell receptor beta chains from one sample in a study of blood T cell repertoires in COVID-19. Measured with immunoSEQ multiplex PCR; TCRdb has only the in-frame clones, and not every one. The sample includes 39,000 or so clones, around 80% seen only once; the top ten take 39%. Material for sequencing was peripheral blood. All receptors come from a man aged 35 to 55 with active or convalescent COVID-19. CDR3s include the opening cysteine and the closing phenylalanine or tryptophan. The order of the fields is CDR3 protein, CDR3 DNA, J gene, D gene, V gene, clone size. A D gene is named only where the DNA matches it firmly. Not all rows give a size; the values are once, few, many and, for expanded clones, a class.

CDR3: CASSQGLAEQYF
DNA: TGTGCCAGCAGCCAAGGACTAGCCGAGCAGTACTTC
J: TRBJ2-7
D: TRBD2
V: TRBV4-2
size: NA

CDR3: CAFKTGSSSSYNEQFF
DNA: TGTGCCTTTAAAACGGGGTCGTCGAGCTCCTACAATGAGCAGTTCTTC
J: TRBJ2-1
D: NA
V: TRBV30
size: NA

CDR3: CASSYLGQGAGELFF
DNA: TGTGCCAGCAGTTACCTCGGACAGGGGGCCGGGGAGCTGTTTTTT
J: TRBJ2-2
D: TRBD1
V: TRBV6-6
size: NA

CDR3: CASSPQEESEQYF
DNA: TGTGCCAGCTCACCACAAGAGGAGAGCGAGCAGTACTTC
J: TRBJ2-7
D: NA
V: TRBV18
size: NA

CDR3: CSVEALRENTEAFF
DNA: TGCAGCGTTGAAGCACTTCGGGAGAACACTGAAGCTTTCTTT
J: TRBJ1-1
D: NA
V: TRBV29-1
size: few

CDR3: CASSERETGPRGTQYF
DNA: TGTGCCAGCAGTGAACGTGAGACAGGCCCTCGAGGGACCCAGTACTTC
J: TRBJ2-5
D: NA
V: TRBV6-1
size: NA

CDR3: CASSQARGRGDTQYF
DNA: TGTGCCAGCAGCCAAGCGAGGGGGCGTGGAGATACGCAGTATTTT
J: TRBJ2-3
D: TRBD1
V: TRBV3-1/TRBV3-2
size: NA

CDR3: CASSFRDRNEQFF
DNA: TGTGCCAGCAGCTTTAGGGACAGAAATGAGCAGTTCTTC
J: TRBJ2-1
D: TRBD1
V: TRBV5-4
size: NA

CDR3: CASSRDLNEKLFF
DNA: TGTGCCAGCTCCCGGGATCTTAATGAAAAACTGTTTTTT
J: TRBJ1-4
D: NA
V: TRBV7-9
size: NA

CDR3: CASSDTGLAYEQYF
DNA: TGTGCCAGCAGCGATACAGGGCTTGCCTACGAGCAGTACTTC
J: TRBJ2-7
D: NA
V: TRBV11-2
size: NA

CDR3: CASSYPGGRNQPQHF
DNA: TGTGCCAGCAGTTACCCAGGGGGTCGCAATCAGCCCCAGCATTTT
J: TRBJ1-5
D: TRBD1
V: TRBV6-2/TRBV6-3
size: NA

CDR3: CASRGGQGQPQHF
DNA: TGTGCCAGCAGGGGGGGGCAGGGTCAGCCCCAGCATTTT
J: TRBJ1-5
D: NA
V: TRBV7-6
size: NA

CDR3: CASSMSGNQPQHF
DNA: TGTGCCAGTAGTATGAGTGGCAATCAGCCCCAGCATTTT
J: TRBJ1-5
D: NA
V: TRBV19
size: NA

CDR3: CATDRDGYTF
DNA: TGTGCCACCGACAGGGACGGCTACACCTTC
J: TRBJ1-2
D: TRBD1
V: TRBV7-6
size: NA

CDR3: CASSTERVNTEAFF
DNA: TGTGCCAGTAGTACCGAGAGGGTGAACACTGAAGCTTTCTTT
J: TRBJ1-1
D: NA
V: TRBV19
size: few

CDR3: CASSLRQGGTPLHF
DNA: TGTGCCAGCAGTCTGCGCCAGGGAGGGACACCCCTCCACTTT
J: TRBJ1-6
D: NA
V: TRBV28
size: few

CDR3: CASSLWAGTEAFF
DNA: TGTGCCAGCAGCTTGTGGGCGGGAACTGAAGCTTTCTTT
J: TRBJ1-1
D: NA
V: TRBV5-5
size: NA

CDR3: CASSPRQVGELFF
DNA: TGTGCCAGCAGCCCCCGTCAGGTGGGGGAGCTGTTTTTT
J: TRBJ2-2
D: NA
V: TRBV7-6
size: NA

CDR3: CASSRTGSTNEKLFF
DNA: TGTGCCAGCTCGCGTACAGGGTCAACTAATGAAAAACTGTTTTTT
J: TRBJ1-4
D: NA
V: TRBV18
size: once

CDR3: CASRPTAATNEKLFF
DNA: TGTGCCAGCAGACCCACAGCAGCAACTAATGAAAAACTGTTTTTT
J: TRBJ1-4
D: NA
V: TRBV2
size: NA

CDR3: CASRADLTPGNTIYF
DNA: TGTGCCAGCAGAGCGGATCTCACCCCTGGAAACACCATATATTTT
J: TRBJ1-3
D: NA
V: TRBV2
size: once

CDR3: CSALQGVEQYF
DNA: TGCAGTGCTCTACAGGGGGTCGAGCAGTACTTC
J: TRBJ2-7
D: TRBD1
V: TRBV20-1
size: NA

CDR3: CASSLAKQGRRWTDQPQHF
DNA: TGTGCCAGCAGCTTAGCAAAACAGGGTAGGCGTTGGACCGATCAGCCCCAGCATTTT
J: TRBJ1-5
D: NA
V: TRBV7-2
size: NA

CDR3: CACQKYQTGSSPLHF
DNA: TGTGCCTGCCAAAAATACCAGACAGGGTCTTCACCCCTCCACTTT
J: TRBJ1-6
D: TRBD1
V: TRBV30
size: NA

CDR3: CASSRNPGTGPDRGYTF
DNA: TGTGCCAGCAGTAGAAATCCCGGGACAGGGCCCGATAGGGGCTACACCTTC
J: TRBJ1-2
D: TRBD1
V: TRBV27
size: NA

CDR3: CASSDGSGFGNEQYF
DNA: TGTGCCAGCAGTGATGGGTCAGGGTTTGGGAACGAGCAGTACTTC
J: TRBJ2-7
D: NA
V: TRBV6-1
size: NA

CDR3: CASSPPWTGNNEKLFF
DNA: TGTGCCAGCTCACCACCGTGGACAGGGAATAATGAAAAACTGTTTTTT
J: TRBJ1-4
D: TRBD1
V: TRBV18
size: few

CDR3: CASRPYGASYGYTF
DNA: TGCGCCAGCAGACCCTATGGGGCTAGCTATGGCTACACCTTC
J: TRBJ1-2
D: NA
V: TRBV5-1
size: NA

CDR3: CASSLGSGTDTQYF
DNA: TGTGCCAGTAGTCTCGGTAGCGGCACAGATACGCAGTATTTT
J: TRBJ2-3
D: NA
V: TRBV19
size: NA

CDR3: CASKPGNEKLFF
DNA: TGTGCCAGCAAACCGGGTAATGAAAAACTGTTTTTT
J: TRBJ1-4
D: NA
V: TRBV12-3/TRBV12-4
size: NA

CDR3: CASSLAQTGAIYEQYF
DNA: TGCGCCAGCAGCTTGGCCCAGACAGGGGCTATCTACGAGCAGTACTTC
J: TRBJ2-7
D: TRBD1
V: TRBV5-1
size: NA

CDR3: CASSQVTGMNSEAFF
DNA: TGCGCCAGCAGCCAGGTTACAGGTATGAACAGTGAAGCTTTCTTT
J: TRBJ1-1
D: NA
V: TRBV5-1
size: NA

CDR3: CASSLIAVNTEAFF
DNA: TGTGCCAGCAGCTTAATTGCGGTGAACACTGAAGCTTTCTTT
J: TRBJ1-1
D: NA
V: TRBV11-2
size: NA

CDR3: CASRQQGQPQHF
DNA: TGTGCCAGCAGACAACAGGGCCAGCCCCAGCATTTT
J: TRBJ1-5
D: NA
V: TRBV7-2
size: NA

CDR3: CASSLWAGNTLRTDTQYF
DNA: TGTGCCAGCAGTTTATGGGCAGGCAATACACTCCGCACAGATACGCAGTATTTT
J: TRBJ2-3
D: NA
V: TRBV28
size: few

CDR3: CASSQDGRGTTEAFF
DNA: TGTGCCAGCAGCCAAGATGGCAGGGGGACCACTGAAGCTTTCTTT
J: TRBJ1-1
D: TRBD1
V: TRBV4-2
size: NA

CDR3: CASSPGTGSEKLFF
DNA: TGCGCCAGCAGCCCCGGGACAGGGAGTGAAAAACTGTTTTTT
J: TRBJ1-4
D: TRBD1
V: TRBV4-1
size: NA

CDR3: CASSPRQGARRAFF
DNA: TGTGCCAGCAGCCCAAGACAGGGGGCGCGAAGGGCTTTCTTT
J: TRBJ1-1
D: TRBD1
V: TRBV9
size: NA

CDR3: CASSRPFGDSYGYTF
DNA: TGTGCCAGCAGCCGCCCCTTTGGGGACAGTTATGGCTACACCTTC
J: TRBJ1-2
D: TRBD1
V: TRBV13
size: NA

CDR3: CASSSFSTASVEQYF
DNA: TGTGCCAGCAGCTCGTTCTCCACGGCCAGCGTCGAGCAGTACTTC
J: TRBJ2-7
D: NA
V: TRBV3-1/TRBV3-2
size: NA

CDR3: CASRDGGTGDTGELFF
DNA: TGTGCCAGCAGAGACGGTGGGACAGGGGACACCGGGGAGCTGTTTTTT
J: TRBJ2-2
D: TRBD1
V: TRBV7-3
size: NA